This TCR beta chain was recovered during a study of blood T cells in healthy people across ages (dated by TCRdb to between 2015 and 2017). With respect to the entire study: In model experiments, template switching captured about one uniquely barcoded TCR beta cDNA molecule for every two T cells. Using deep sequencing normalized with unique cDNA molecular identifiers, the study measured how TCR beta repertoire diversity changes with age. Four age groups were formed from the donors: young (average approximately 17 years), middle-aged (around 41), aged (approximately 60) and long-lived (about 80). To avoid experimental bias, donors of different ages were distributed randomly across sequencing lanes. The study analyzed two additional independent replicas of 1 million unique cDNA reads from the same blood draw for two donors, one aged 18 to 30 and one aged 80 or older.

Study-level results and caveats: Compared with the aged group, more naive CD4+ T cells, fewer expanded clones and increased TCR diversity were shown by the long-lived group, suggesting age selection. Estimates of total diversity based on one million sequenced T cells were regarded as lower bounds and as underestimates. Observed TCR beta diversity correlated strongly with the percentage of naive T cells measured by flow cytometry. Because donor CMV infection status was unknown, age-related changes in expanded clonotypes were potentially confounded. As age increased, observed TCR beta diversity per million T cells dropped in a roughly linear way, and a significant reduction was already evident by age 40. Because profiling used bulk unsorted PBMCs, naive and antigen-experienced compartments could not be compared conclusively.

About this clonotype: There is no known antigen for this receptor. It has no much larger one-base neighbor in the sample; base qualities were not kept.

Libraries came from 5' RACE. The instrument was an Illumina HiSeq 2500. A second PCR of roughly 7 to 11 cycles was performed with a sample-barcoded 5' primer and a J-beta primer mix. A unique molecular identifier was introduced onto each TCR beta cDNA molecule by a template-switch 5' adaptor carrying 12 random nucleotides. Each sample yielded at least 2.5 million CDR3-containing paired-end reads. All of the RNA was converted into first-strand cDNA using the Mint cDNA synthesis kit, with a TRBC-specific oligonucleotide serving as the primer. Following uracil-DNA glycosylase treatment, all cDNA underwent a first 18-cycle PCR with the universal primers M1SS and BC2_uni_R. The study's processing was this. For normalization, 1 million high-quality reads were randomly selected from each sample, with every read carrying a distinct molecular identifier. Reads sharing molecular identifiers were discarded rather than binned into consensus sequences. MiTCR, with a Q25 quality threshold and the strictest error-elimination algorithm, was used for CDR3 identification, clonotype clustering and error correction. A nonparametric unseen species model with Euler transformation was used to estimate lower-bound total TCR beta diversity. Starting from the raw public reads, TCRdb applied fastp trimming at Q25, assembled clones with MiXCR and retained in-frame beta chains. Entries that share a CDR3 protein sequence are merged under the most common genes and DNA. Clone size and V and J calls follow TCRdb, not the original study. This sample holds some 700,000 distinct CDR3 sequences; 22% were observed only once. In total, the top ten clones hold around 22% of the sample.

The donors were roughly 38 Caucasian individuals from Russia, aged 6 to 90 years, who were systemically healthy. Approximately 10 milliliters of peripheral blood were collected from each donor into EDTA-treated Vacutainer tubes. Ficoll-Paque density-gradient centrifugation was used to isolate PBMCs, with at least 6 million per sample. Total RNA, at least 6 micrograms per sample, was extracted from PBMCs with Trizol reagent. Naive CD45RAhigh/CD27high T cell percentages were measured by flow cytometry on a PBMC aliquot from every donor. This sequence was found in a man between 65 and 85 years old in good health. Sequenced material: blood.

The CDR3 sequence is CASSYGWTSGSTVEQFF. The nucleotide sequence reads as follows: TGTGCCAGCAGTTACGGGTGGACTAGCGGGAGTACCGTTGAGCAGTTCTTC. The V and J segments used are TRBV6-5 and TRBJ2-1, with 13 bases aligning to TRBD2. Including the terminal cysteine and phenylalanine, the CDR3 comprises 17 residues. Only the CDR3 portion is preserved as DNA: 51 bases, with reading frame beginning at the first base. Sequences MNHEY (CDR1) and SVGAGI (CDR2) are obtained from the germline V gene. Trimming removed 2 bases from V and 9 bases from J; the gene matches leave 10 bases unexplained.